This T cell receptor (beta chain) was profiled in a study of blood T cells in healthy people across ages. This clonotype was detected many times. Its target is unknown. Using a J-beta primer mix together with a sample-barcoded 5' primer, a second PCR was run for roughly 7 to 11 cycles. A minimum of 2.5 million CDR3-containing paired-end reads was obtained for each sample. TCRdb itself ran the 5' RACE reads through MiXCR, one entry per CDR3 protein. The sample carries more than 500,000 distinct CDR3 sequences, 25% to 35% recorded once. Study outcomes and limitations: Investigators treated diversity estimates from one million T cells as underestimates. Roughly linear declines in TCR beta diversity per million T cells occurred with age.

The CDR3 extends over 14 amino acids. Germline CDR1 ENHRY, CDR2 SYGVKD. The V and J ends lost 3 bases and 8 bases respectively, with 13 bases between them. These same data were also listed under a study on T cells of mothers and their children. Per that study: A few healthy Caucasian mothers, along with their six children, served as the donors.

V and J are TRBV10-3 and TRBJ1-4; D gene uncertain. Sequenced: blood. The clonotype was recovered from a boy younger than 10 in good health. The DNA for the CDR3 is TGTGCCATCAGTGAAGGAGAGGTGGAAGAAAAACTGTTTTTT. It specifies CAISEGEVEEKLFF.